Following are 16 T cell receptor beta chains from one sample sequenced in a study of PD-1 blockade in classical Hodgkin lymphoma. Sequencing used immunoSEQ multiplex PCR; TCRdb keeps in-frame clones, though not all of them. The sample includes roughly 20,000 clones, roughly four fifths of them seen just once. In every patient, relapse followed autologous stem cell transplantation, while exposure to brentuximab vedotin differed. The source was peripheral blood mononuclear cells (PBMCs), collected before the second cycle of nivolumab. These receptors all come from a human donor with classical Hodgkin lymphoma.

J is TRBJ2-7 and V is TRBV29-1; no clear D gene. Germline CDR1 reads SQVTM; CDR2 reads ANQGSEA. V lost 0 bases and J lost 3, with 15 bases in between. CDR3 size: 15 residues. CDR3: CSVEDGRQGVYEQYF. DNA for the CDR3: TGCAGCGTTGAAGATGGCAGACAAGGAGTCTACGAGCAGTACTTC.

The rearrangement links TRBV28 to TRBJ1-1, with TRBD1 as a possible D gene (5 bases). Germline V gene sequence: CDR1 MDHEN, CDR2 SYDVKM. The CDR3 length is 15 residues. Between the trimmed V and J ends, which lost 7 bases and 0 bases, there was a span of 15 bases. The CDR3 sequence: CASTPARGVNTEAFF. CDR3 bases: TGTGCCAGCACCCCGGCTCGGGGCGTGAACACTGAAGCTTTCTTT.

The chain uses TRBV20-1 and TRBJ2-5; D not resolved. CDR1 is DFQATT, CDR2 SNEGSKA, per germline (reference sequence). The CDR3 is 11 residues long. Trimming left V 5 bases short and J 5 bases short, with 9 bases between. CDR3 in amino acids: CSAPHRETQYF. The CDR3 DNA sequence: TGCAGTGCTCCCCATAGGGAGACCCAGTACTTC.

The chain recombines TRBV19 with TRBJ2-4; 13 bases line up with TRBD2. J gave up 3 bases and V 5 bases, and 7 bases lay outside the gene matches. Germline V lookup: CDR1 LNHDA, CDR2 SQIVND (reference sequence). The CDR3 length is 17 residues. This chain's CDR3 is CASSFGTSGTVKNIQYF. CDR3 nucleotide sequence: TGTGCCAGTAGTTTTGGGACTAGCGGGACTGTCAAAAACATTCAGTACTTC.

The J gene is TRBJ2-5, the V gene TRBV15, with D possibly being TRBD1 or TRBD2 (6 bases each). Trimming left V 3 bases short and J 2 bases short, with 16 bases between. In germline, CDR1 is LNHNV, CDR2 YYDKDF (reference sequence). The CDR3 consists of 16 residues. Here the CDR3 reads CATSRGGGTKQETQYF. Written as DNA, the CDR3 is TGTGCCACCAGCAGGGGCGGAGGGACAAAGCAAGAGACCCAGTACTTC.

The chain recombines TRBV19 with TRBJ1-6; a possible D gene is TRBD1 (5 bases). V dropped 4 bases and J dropped 11 bases, with 9 bases sitting between them. This CDR3 comprises 12 residues. CDR1 and CDR2 from the germline V gene are LNHDA and SQIVND (reference sequence). In nucleotides, the CDR3 is TGTGCCAGTAGTAAAGGGGCTGCACCCCTCCACTTT. Its translation: CASSKGAAPLHF.

This clone was seen more than once but under ten times. V usage is TRBV5-1 and J usage is TRBJ2-5; D ambiguous. V was trimmed by 3 bases and J by 0 bases, leaving 9 bases between them. Germline V gene sequence: CDR1 SGHRS, CDR2 YFSETQ. The CDR3 sequence is 14 residues long. In DNA, the CDR3 is TGCGCCAGCAGCTCTCAGCCCGACCAAGAGACCCAGTACTTC. Translated: CASSSQPDQETQYF.

The chain uses TRBV2 and TRBJ2-5; D is unclear. CDR1 is SNHLY, CDR2 FYNNEI, per germline. The CDR3 runs 11 residues. The V end lost 1 base, the J end lost 5 bases, and 2 bases lay between the germline ends. The CDR3 is CASSEEETQYF. The CDR3 bases are TGTGCCAGCAGTGAAGAGGAGACCCAGTACTTC.

This chain links TRBV6-1 with TRBJ1-5; D unclear. Germline V gene data show CDR1 as MNHNS and CDR2 as SASEGT. Trimming pared 10 bases from V and 0 bases from J, leaving 7 bases between. CDR3 length: 12 amino acids. CDR3: CAIRYSNQPQHF. The CDR3 nucleotides read TGTGCCATCAGGTATAGCAATCAGCCCCAGCATTTT.

The rearrangement uses TRBV6-5 and TRBJ1-2; tentative D call: TRBD1 (6 bases). The CDR3 is 15 residues long. Trimming took 7 bases from V and 4 from J, leaving 19 bases between them. Germline V gene lookup returns CDR1 MNHEY and CDR2 SVGAGI. The CDR3: CASNPDSNRVYGYTF. The CDR3 DNA is TGTGCCAGCAACCCGGACAGTAATAGAGTCTATGGCTACACCTTC.

About this clone itself: Germline is not matched at one junction end, which may reflect a read error. The chain couples TRBV27 to TRBJ1-5, with no clear D. The CDR3 covers 15 residues. CDR1 is MNHEY and CDR2 is SMNVEV in the germline V gene (reference sequence). In nucleotides, the CDR3 is TGTGCCTGCAGTTTGTCCCCTCTTGGCAATCAGCCCCAGCATTTT. Translating it yields CACSLSPLGNQPQHF.

The chain is built from TRBV5-1 and TRBJ2-7; tentative D call: TRBD1 (5 bases). With 0 bases removed from V and 1 base from J, the gap between germline ends came to 11 bases. The length of the CDR3 is 15 residues. From germline, CDR1 is SGHRS and CDR2 YFSETQ. Written as DNA, the CDR3 is TGCGCCAGCAGCTTGGGGGCGGCAGGGTCCTACGAGCAGTACTTC. This encodes CASSLGAAGSYEQYF.

The genes are TRBV13 and TRBJ2-7; D remains unclear. Germline V gene sequence: CDR1 PRHDT, CDR2 FYEKMQ (reference sequence). V lost 3 bases to trimming and J lost 3 bases, with 9 bases between them. The CDR3 contains 13 residues. The CDR3 here is CASSFRRNYEQYF. The CDR3 DNA sequence: TGTGCCAGCAGCTTCCGGCGGAACTACGAGCAGTACTTC.

This chain connects TRBV6-5 to TRBJ2-3; the match to TRBD1 covers 8 bases. The CDR3 is 16 residues long. V shed 2 bases and J 0 bases; nucleotides not matched to a gene: 4. CDR1 MNHEY and CDR2 SVGAGI come from the germline V gene. For the CDR3, the DNA is TGTGCCAGCAGTTACAGCCAGGGGGCTAGCACAGATACGCAGTATTTT. It encodes CASSYSQGASTDTQYF.

V and J are TRBV5-6 and TRBJ2-1, with D perhaps matching TRBD2 (5 bases). The CDR3 has 14 amino acids. From germline, CDR1 is SGHDT and CDR2 YYEEEE. V was trimmed by 0 bases and J by 6 bases, leaving 10 bases between them. The CDR3: CASSLVGNSNEQFF. The CDR3 nucleotides read TGTGCCAGCAGCTTGGTCGGGAATAGCAATGAGCAGTTCTTC. The full variable domain, in which reference TRBV5-6 and TRBJ2-1 provide the parts outside the CDR3, is DAGVTQSPTHLIKTRGQQVTLRCSPKSGHDTVSWYQQALGQGPQFIFQYYEEEERQRGNFPDRFSGHQFPNYSSELNVNALLLGDSALYLCASSLVGNSNEQFFGPGTRLTVL.

The chain uses TRBV10-3 and TRBJ2-2; no definite D call. Per germline, CDR1 ENHRY and CDR2 SYGVKD. The CDR3 loop spans 11 amino acids. Trimming left V 10 bases short and J 8 bases short, with 11 bases between. CDR3 region: CATTLGGELFF. For the CDR3, the DNA is TGTGCCACCACCCTTGGGGGGGAGCTGTTTTTT.